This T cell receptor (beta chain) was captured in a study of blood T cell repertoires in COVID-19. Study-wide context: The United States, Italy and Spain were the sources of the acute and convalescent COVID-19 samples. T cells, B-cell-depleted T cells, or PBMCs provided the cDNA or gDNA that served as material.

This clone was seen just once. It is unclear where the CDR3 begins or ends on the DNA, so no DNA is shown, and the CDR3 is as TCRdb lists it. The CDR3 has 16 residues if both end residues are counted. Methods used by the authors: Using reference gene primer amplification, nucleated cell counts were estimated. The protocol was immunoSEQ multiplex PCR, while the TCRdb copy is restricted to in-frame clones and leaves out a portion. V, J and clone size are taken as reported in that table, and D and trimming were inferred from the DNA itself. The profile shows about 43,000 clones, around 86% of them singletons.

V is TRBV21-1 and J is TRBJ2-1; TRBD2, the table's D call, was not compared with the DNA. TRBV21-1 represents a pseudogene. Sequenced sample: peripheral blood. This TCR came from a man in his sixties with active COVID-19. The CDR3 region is CASSNAWASGSNEQFF.